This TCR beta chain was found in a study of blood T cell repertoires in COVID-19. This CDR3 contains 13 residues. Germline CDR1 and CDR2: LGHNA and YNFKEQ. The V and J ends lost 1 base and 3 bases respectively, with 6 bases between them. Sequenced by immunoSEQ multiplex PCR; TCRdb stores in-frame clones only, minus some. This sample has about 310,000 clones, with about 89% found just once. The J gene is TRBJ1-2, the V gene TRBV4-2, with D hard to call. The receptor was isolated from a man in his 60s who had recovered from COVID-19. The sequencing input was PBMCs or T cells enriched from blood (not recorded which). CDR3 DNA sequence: TGTGCCAGCAGCCAAGGGGAGGACTATGGCTACACCTTC. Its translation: CASSQGEDYGYTF.